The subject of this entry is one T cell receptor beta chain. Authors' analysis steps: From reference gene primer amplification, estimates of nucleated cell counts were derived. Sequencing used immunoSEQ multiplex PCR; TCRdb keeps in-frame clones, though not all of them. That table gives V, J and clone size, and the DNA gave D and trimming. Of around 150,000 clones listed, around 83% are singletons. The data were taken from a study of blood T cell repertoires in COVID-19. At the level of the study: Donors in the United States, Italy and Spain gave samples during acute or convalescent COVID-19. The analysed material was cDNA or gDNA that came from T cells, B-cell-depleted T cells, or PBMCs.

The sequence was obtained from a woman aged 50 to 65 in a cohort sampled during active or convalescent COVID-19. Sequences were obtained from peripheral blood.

CDR3 amino acids: CASSEGTGGFGKLFF. The CDR3 DNA reads TGTGCCAGCAGCGAAGGGACAGGGGGCTTTGGAAAACTGTTTTTT. V usage is TRBV9 and J usage is TRBJ1-4; 12 bases are a match to TRBD1. CDR3 size: 15 residues. CDR1 and CDR2 from the germline V gene are SGDLS and YYNGEE. J was trimmed by 10 bases and V by 3 bases; bases with no gene match: 7.